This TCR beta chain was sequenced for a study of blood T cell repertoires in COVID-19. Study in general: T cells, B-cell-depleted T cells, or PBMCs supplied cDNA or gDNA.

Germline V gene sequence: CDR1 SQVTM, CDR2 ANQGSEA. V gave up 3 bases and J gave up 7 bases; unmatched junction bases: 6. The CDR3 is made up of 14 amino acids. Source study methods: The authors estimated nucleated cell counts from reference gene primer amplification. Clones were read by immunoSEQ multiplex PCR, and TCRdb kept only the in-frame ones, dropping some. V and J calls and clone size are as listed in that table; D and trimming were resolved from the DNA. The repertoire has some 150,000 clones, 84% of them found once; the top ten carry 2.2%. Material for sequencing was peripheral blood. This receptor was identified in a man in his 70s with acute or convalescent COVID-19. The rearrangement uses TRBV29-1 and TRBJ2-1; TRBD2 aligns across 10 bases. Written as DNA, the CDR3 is TGCAGCGTTGACACGCTAGCGGGAGATAATGAGCAGTTCTTC. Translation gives CSVDTLAGDNEQFF.